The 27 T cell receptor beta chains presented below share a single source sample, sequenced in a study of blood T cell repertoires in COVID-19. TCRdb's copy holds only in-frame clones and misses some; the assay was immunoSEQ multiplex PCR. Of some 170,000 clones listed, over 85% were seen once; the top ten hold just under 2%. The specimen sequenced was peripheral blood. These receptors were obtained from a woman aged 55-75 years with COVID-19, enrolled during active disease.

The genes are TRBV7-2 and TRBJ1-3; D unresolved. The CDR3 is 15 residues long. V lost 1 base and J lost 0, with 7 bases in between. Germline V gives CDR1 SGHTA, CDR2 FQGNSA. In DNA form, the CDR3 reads TGTGCCAGCAGCTTAGTTGGAGTCTCTGGAAACACCATATATTTT. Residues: CASSLVGVSGNTIYF.

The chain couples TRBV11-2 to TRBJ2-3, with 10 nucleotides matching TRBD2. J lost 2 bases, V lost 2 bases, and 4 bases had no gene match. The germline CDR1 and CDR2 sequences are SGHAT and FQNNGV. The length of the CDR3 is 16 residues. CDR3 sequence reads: CASSLLAGALTDTQYF. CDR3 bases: TGTGCCAGCAGCTTACTAGCGGGGGCACTCACAGATACGCAGTATTTT.

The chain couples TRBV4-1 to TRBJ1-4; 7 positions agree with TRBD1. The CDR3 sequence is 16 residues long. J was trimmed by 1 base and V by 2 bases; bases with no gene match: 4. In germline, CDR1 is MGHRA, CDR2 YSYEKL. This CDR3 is CASSQPYRGTNEKLFF. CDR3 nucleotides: TGCGCCAGCAGCCAACCATACAGGGGAACTAATGAAAAACTGTTTTTT.

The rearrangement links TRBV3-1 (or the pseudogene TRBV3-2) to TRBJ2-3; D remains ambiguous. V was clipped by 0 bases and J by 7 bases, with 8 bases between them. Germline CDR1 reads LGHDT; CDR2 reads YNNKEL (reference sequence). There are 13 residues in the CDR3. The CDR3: CASSQESTNTQYF. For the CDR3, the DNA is TGTGCCAGCAGCCAAGAGTCGACAAATACGCAGTATTTT.

CDR3 loop: CASSVSGELDTQYF. The CDR3 region has the DNA TGTGCCAGTAGTGTTAGCGGGGAATTGGATACGCAGTATTTT. The rearrangement joins TRBV19 to TRBJ2-3, with 8 bases lining up with TRBD2. Trimming removed 5 bases from V and 6 bases from J; junction bases left unmatched: 7. The CDR3 totals 14 residues. In germline, CDR1 is LNHDA, CDR2 SQIVND (reference sequence).

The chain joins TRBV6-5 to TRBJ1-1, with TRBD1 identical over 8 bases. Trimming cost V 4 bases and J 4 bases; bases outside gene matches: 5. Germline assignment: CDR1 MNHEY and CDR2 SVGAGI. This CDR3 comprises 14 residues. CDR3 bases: TGTGCCAGCAGTTCGACAGGGGTGGTCACTGAAGCTTTCTTT. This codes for CASSSTGVVTEAFF.

The CDR3 loop reads CASSIRQGGTGELFF. In DNA, the CDR3 is TGTGCCAGTAGTATTAGACAGGGAGGAACCGGGGAGCTGTTTTTT. The chain joins TRBV19 to TRBJ2-2; maybe TRBD1 (7 bases). Germline V gives CDR1 LNHDA, CDR2 SQIVND (reference sequence). V lost 3 bases and J 5 bases, leaving 13 bases between the germline ends. This CDR3 has 15 amino acids.

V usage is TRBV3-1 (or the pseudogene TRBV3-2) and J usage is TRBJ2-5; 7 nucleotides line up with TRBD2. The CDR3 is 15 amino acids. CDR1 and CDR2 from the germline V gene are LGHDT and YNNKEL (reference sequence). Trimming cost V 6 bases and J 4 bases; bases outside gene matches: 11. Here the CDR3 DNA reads TGTGCCAGCAGGCTTAGGGCGGGGAGGGGAGAGACCCAGTACTTC. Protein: CASRLRAGRGETQYF.

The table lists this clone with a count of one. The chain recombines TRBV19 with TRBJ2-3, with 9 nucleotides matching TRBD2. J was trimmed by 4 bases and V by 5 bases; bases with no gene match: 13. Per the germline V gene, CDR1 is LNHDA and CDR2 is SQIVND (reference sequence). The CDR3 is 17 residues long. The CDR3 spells CASSVFAGTSLADTQYF. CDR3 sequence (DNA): TGTGCCAGTAGTGTATTTGCCGGGACTAGCTTGGCAGATACGCAGTATTTT. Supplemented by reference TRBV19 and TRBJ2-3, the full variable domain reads DGGITQSPKYLFRKEGQNVTLSCEQNLNHDAMYWYRQDPGQGLRLIYYSQIVNDFQKGDIAEGYSVSREKKESFPLTVTSAQKNPTAFYLCASSVFAGTSLADTQYFGPGTRLTVL.

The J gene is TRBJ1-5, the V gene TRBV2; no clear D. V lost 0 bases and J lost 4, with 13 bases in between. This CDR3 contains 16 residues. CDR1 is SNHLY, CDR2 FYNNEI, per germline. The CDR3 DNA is TGTGCCAGCAGTGAAGCGCTTATGGGAGGGAATCAGCCCCAGCATTTT. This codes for CASSEALMGGNQPQHF.

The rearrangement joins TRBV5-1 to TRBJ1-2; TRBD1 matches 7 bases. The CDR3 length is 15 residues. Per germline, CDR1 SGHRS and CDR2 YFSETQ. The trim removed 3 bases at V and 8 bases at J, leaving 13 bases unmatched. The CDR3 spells CASSSDPGQTVGYTF. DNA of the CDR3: TGCGCCAGCAGCTCGGATCCGGGACAGACTGTAGGCTACACCTTC.

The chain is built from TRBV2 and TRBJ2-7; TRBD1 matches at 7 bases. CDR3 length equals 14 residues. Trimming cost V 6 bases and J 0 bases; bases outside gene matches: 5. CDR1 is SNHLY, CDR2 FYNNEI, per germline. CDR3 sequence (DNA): TGTGCCAGCAGGACCGGGACAGACTCCTACGAGCAGTACTTC. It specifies CASRTGTDSYEQYF.

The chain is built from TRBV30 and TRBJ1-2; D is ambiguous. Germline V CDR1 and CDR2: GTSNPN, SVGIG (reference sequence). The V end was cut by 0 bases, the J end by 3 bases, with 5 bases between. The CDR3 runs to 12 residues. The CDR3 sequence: CAWSVEDYGYTF. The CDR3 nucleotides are TGTGCCTGGAGTGTAGAGGACTATGGCTACACCTTC.

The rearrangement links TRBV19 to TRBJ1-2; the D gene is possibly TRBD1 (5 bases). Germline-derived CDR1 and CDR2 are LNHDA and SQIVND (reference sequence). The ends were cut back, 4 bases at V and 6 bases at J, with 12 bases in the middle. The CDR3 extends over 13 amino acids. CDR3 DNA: TGTGCCAGTAGTACCCACCCGGGGGATGGCTACACCTTC. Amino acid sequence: CASSTHPGDGYTF.

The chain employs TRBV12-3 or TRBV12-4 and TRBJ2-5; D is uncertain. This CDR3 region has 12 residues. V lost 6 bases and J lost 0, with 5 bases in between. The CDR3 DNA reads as TGTGCCAGCAGGTCTGACCAAGAGACCCAGTACTTC. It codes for CASRSDQETQYF.

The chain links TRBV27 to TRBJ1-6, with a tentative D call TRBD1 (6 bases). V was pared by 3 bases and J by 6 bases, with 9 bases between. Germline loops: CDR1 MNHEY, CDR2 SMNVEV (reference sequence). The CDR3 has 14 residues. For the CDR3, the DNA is TGTGCCAGCAGTTTCGACAGGCGTAATTCACCCCTCCACTTT. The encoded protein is CASSFDRRNSPLHF.

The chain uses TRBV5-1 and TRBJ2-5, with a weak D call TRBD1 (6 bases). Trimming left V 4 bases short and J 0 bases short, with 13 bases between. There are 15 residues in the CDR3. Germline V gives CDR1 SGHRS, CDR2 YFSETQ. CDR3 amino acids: CASSTTGTYQETQYF. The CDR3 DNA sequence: TGCGCCAGCAGCACAACAGGGACGTACCAAGAGACCCAGTACTTC.

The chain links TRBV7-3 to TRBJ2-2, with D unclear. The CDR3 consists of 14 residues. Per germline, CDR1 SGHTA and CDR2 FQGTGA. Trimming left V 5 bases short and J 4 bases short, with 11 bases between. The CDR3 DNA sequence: TGTGCCAGCAGCCCAACGGAGCGCACCGGGGAGCTGTTTTTT. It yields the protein CASSPTERTGELFF.

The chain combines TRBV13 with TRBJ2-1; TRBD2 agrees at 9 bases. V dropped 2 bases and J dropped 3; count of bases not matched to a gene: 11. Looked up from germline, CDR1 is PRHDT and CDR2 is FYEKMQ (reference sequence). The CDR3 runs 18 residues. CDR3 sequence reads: CASSLIPPAGGLYNEQFF. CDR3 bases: TGTGCCAGCAGCTTAATCCCCCCAGCGGGGGGCCTCTACAATGAGCAGTTCTTC. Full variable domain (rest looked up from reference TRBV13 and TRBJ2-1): AAGVIQSPRHLIKEKRETATLKCYPIPRHDTVYWYQQGPGQDPQFLISFYEKMQSDKGSIPDRFSAQQFSDYHSELNMSSLELGDSALYFCASSLIPPAGGLYNEQFFGPGTRLTVL.

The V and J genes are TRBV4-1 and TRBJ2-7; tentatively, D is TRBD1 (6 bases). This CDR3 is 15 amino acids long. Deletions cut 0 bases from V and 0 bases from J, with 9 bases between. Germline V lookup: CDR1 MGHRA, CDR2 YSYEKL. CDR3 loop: CASSQDWDNSYEQYF. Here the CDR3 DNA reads TGCGCCAGCAGCCAAGATTGGGACAACTCCTACGAGCAGTACTTC.

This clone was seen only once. CDR3 sequence reads: CASFPQWGVGEKLFF. DNA for the CDR3: TGTGCCAGCTTCCCCCAATGGGGGGTCGGTGAAAAACTGTTTTTT. The V call is TRBV6-6, the J call TRBJ1-4; a possible D gene is TRBD1 (5 bases). V lost 8 bases, J lost 7 bases, and 20 bases lay in between. Germline V gene lookup returns CDR1 MNHNY and CDR2 SVGAGI (reference sequence). The CDR3 is 15 amino acids.

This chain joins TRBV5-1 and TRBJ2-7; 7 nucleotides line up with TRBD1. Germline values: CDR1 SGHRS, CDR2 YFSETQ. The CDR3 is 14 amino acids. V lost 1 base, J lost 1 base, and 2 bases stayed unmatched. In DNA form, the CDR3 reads TGCGCCAGCAGCTTGTCAGGGGGTTCCTACGAGCAGTACTTC. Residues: CASSLSGGSYEQYF.

CDR3 sequence: CASSLDRTSGGANVLTF. For the CDR3, the DNA is TGTGCCAGCAGCTTGGACAGAACCTCCGGAGGGGCCAACGTCCTGACTTTC. V gene TRBV5-4 combines with J gene TRBJ2-6; D unclear. The CDR3 totals 17 residues. Trimming cost V 0 bases and J 4 bases, with 14 bases left between them. Germline V gives CDR1 SGHNT, CDR2 YYREEE (reference sequence).

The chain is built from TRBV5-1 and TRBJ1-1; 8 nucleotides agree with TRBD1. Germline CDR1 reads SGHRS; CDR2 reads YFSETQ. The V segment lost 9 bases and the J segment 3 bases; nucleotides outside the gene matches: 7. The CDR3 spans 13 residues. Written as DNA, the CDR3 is TGCGCCACCTCAACAGGGGGAGACACTGAAGCTTTCTTT. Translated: CATSTGGDTEAFF.

CDR3 sequence: CASRPRVRLASPLHF. CDR3 nucleotides: TGTGCCAGCAGGCCCAGGGTCCGGTTGGCTTCACCCCTCCACTTT. The rearrangement uses TRBV21-1 and TRBJ1-6; the table assigns TRBD1, which was not confirmed against the DNA. TRBV21-1 is classified as a pseudogene. The CDR3 spans 15 residues.

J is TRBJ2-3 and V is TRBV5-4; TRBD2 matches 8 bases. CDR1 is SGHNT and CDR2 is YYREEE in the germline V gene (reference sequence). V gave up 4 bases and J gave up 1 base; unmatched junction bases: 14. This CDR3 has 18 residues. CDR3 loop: CASSPINSGGQGTDTQYF. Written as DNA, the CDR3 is TGTGCCAGCAGCCCAATCAATTCGGGGGGGCAAGGCACAGATACGCAGTATTTT. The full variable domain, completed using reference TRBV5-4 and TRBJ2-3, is ETGVTQSPTHLIKTRGQQVTLRCSSQSGHNTVSWYQQALGQGPQFIFQYYREEENGRGNFPPRFSGLQFPNYSSELNVNALELDDSALYLCASSPINSGGQGTDTQYFGPGTRLTVL.

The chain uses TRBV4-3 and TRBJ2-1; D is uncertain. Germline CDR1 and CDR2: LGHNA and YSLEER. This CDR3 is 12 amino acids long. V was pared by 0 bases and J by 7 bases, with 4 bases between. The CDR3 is CASSQDMNEQFF. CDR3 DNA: TGCGCCAGCAGCCAAGATATGAATGAGCAGTTCTTC.